The rows below give T cell receptor beta chains drawn from one sample of a study of OX40 agonist ivuxolimab in advanced cancers. Only in-frame clones appear in the TCRdb table, and some are missing; sequencing was by immunoSEQ multiplex PCR. The repertoire holds 100,000 or so clones, with over 75% as singletons. Here the sequenced sample was CD4+ or CD8+ T cells sorted from blood, taken in a trial of the OX40 agonist ivuxolimab. These receptors all come from an adult with an advanced solid tumor such as melanoma, head and neck, liver or kidney cancer. Each CDR3 is given with its conserved first and last residue. A D gene is named only where the DNA matches it firmly. Clone sizes are given selectively: once, few, many, or a class where the clone is expanded.

j_call: TRBJ2-2
clone_size: NA
v_call: TRBV5-1
d_call: NA
cdr3_aa: CASSPGRTTNTGELFF
cdr3_nt: TGCGCCAGCAGCCCGGGGCGGACAACGAACACCGGGGAGCTGTTTTTT

j_call: TRBJ2-7
clone_size: NA
v_call: TRBV28
d_call: TRBD1
cdr3_aa: CASRTGGSLYEQYF
cdr3_nt: TGTGCCAGCAGAACAGGGGGCTCTCTCTACGAGCAGTACTTC

j_call: TRBJ2-3
clone_size: NA
v_call: TRBV7-7
d_call: NA
cdr3_aa: CASSLGIGRTDTQYF
cdr3_nt: TGTGCCAGCAGCTTGGGAATAGGGCGCACAGATACGCAGTATTTT

j_call: TRBJ2-6
clone_size: NA
v_call: TRBV6-5
d_call: NA
cdr3_aa: CASSYDSSGANVLTF
cdr3_nt: TGTGCCAGCAGTTACGATTCTTCTGGGGCCAACGTCCTGACTTTC

j_call: TRBJ2-7
clone_size: NA
v_call: TRBV7-2
d_call: NA
cdr3_aa: CASSDRYTYEQYF
cdr3_nt: TGTGCCAGCAGCGACAGGTACACCTACGAGCAGTACTTC

j_call: TRBJ1-5
clone_size: NA
v_call: TRBV2
d_call: NA
cdr3_aa: CASKGGVNNQPQHF
cdr3_nt: TGTGCCAGCAAAGGGGGGGTCAATAATCAGCCCCAGCATTTT

j_call: TRBJ2-4
clone_size: NA
v_call: TRBV11-2
d_call: NA
cdr3_aa: CASSLDLALAKNIQYF
cdr3_nt: TGTGCCAGCAGCTTAGATTTGGCGCTAGCCAAAAACATTCAGTACTTC

j_call: TRBJ2-4
clone_size: few
v_call: TRBV27
d_call: TRBD1
cdr3_aa: CASSRDRGNIQYF
cdr3_nt: TGTGCCAGCAGCCGGGACAGGGGAAACATTCAGTACTTC

j_call: TRBJ2-7
clone_size: NA
v_call: TRBV23-1
d_call: NA
cdr3_aa: CASSQTRASLYEQYF
cdr3_nt: TGCGCCAGCAGTCAAACCCGGGCCAGCCTCTACGAGCAGTACTTC

j_call: TRBJ2-1
clone_size: NA
v_call: TRBV5-4
d_call: TRBD2
cdr3_aa: CASSVDRTSLGEQFF
cdr3_nt: TGTGCCAGCAGTGTAGACCGGACTAGTCTCGGTGAGCAGTTCTTC

j_call: TRBJ2-3
clone_size: NA
v_call: TRBV7-2
d_call: TRBD2
cdr3_aa: CASSTRLAGLTDTQYF
cdr3_nt: TGTGCCAGCAGCACGCGACTAGCGGGACTCACAGATACGCAGTATTTT

j_call: TRBJ2-3
clone_size: few
v_call: TRBV5-1
d_call: TRBD2
cdr3_aa: CASAGGAGGTDTQYF
cdr3_nt: TGCGCCAGCGCTGGGGGAGCGGGGGGCACAGATACGCAGTATTTT

j_call: TRBJ2-6
clone_size: NA
v_call: TRBV5-1
d_call: NA
cdr3_aa: CASSLGGSSGANVLTF
cdr3_nt: TGCGCCAGCAGCTTGGGCGGCAGCTCTGGGGCCAACGTCCTGACTTTC

j_call: TRBJ2-5
clone_size: NA
v_call: TRBV18
d_call: TRBD1
cdr3_aa: CASSPGQQETQYF
cdr3_nt: TGTGCCAGCTCACCGGGACAGCAAGAGACCCAGTACTTC

j_call: TRBJ2-7
clone_size: NA
v_call: TRBV11-1
d_call: NA
cdr3_aa: CASSLSDRTIYEQYF
cdr3_nt: TGTGCCAGCAGCCTAAGTGACAGAACCATCTACGAGCAGTACTTC

j_call: TRBJ1-3
clone_size: NA
v_call: TRBV7-2
d_call: NA
cdr3_aa: CASRDGQLSGNTIYF
cdr3_nt: TGTGCCAGCAGGGACGGCCAGCTCTCTGGAAACACCATATATTTT

j_call: TRBJ2-2
clone_size: NA
v_call: TRBV4-2
d_call: TRBD2
cdr3_aa: CASSQAGTSGITGELFF
cdr3_nt: TGTGCCAGCAGCCAAGCCGGGACTAGCGGGATTACCGGGGAGCTGTTTTTT

j_call: TRBJ2-5
clone_size: NA
v_call: TRBV10-3
d_call: TRBD2
cdr3_aa: CAISGAGVSQETQYF
cdr3_nt: TGTGCCATCAGCGGAGCGGGAGTCAGCCAAGAGACCCAGTACTTC

j_call: TRBJ2-3
clone_size: NA
v_call: TRBV9
d_call: NA
cdr3_aa: CASSVVGGGDTQYF
cdr3_nt: TGTGCCAGCAGCGTAGTTGGAGGCGGAGATACGCAGTATTTT

j_call: TRBJ2-7
clone_size: NA
v_call: TRBV5-1
d_call: TRBD2
cdr3_aa: CASSATSGMNEQYF
cdr3_nt: TGCGCCAGCAGCGCAACTAGCGGGATGAACGAGCAGTACTTC

j_call: TRBJ2-1
clone_size: NA
v_call: TRBV27
d_call: NA
cdr3_aa: CASRGPYNEQFF
cdr3_nt: TGTGCCAGCAGGGGACCATACAATGAGCAGTTCTTC

j_call: TRBJ1-2
clone_size: once
v_call: TRBV6-5
d_call: TRBD1
cdr3_aa: CASTKTGGTGYTF
cdr3_nt: TGTGCCAGCACCAAAACAGGGGGCACTGGCTACACCTTC

j_call: TRBJ1-5
clone_size: NA
v_call: TRBV10-2
d_call: NA
cdr3_aa: CASSDGSAGRQPQHF
cdr3_nt: TGCGCCAGCAGTGATGGTTCGGCAGGGAGGCAGCCCCAGCATTTT

j_call: TRBJ1-5
clone_size: NA
v_call: TRBV10-1
d_call: NA
cdr3_aa: CASNHKITAPVHNQPQHF
cdr3_nt: TGCGCCAGCAACCATAAAATTACAGCTCCCGTCCACAATCAGCCCCAGCATTTT

j_call: TRBJ1-1
clone_size: NA
v_call: TRBV11-2
d_call: NA
cdr3_aa: CASSSRQQHTEAFF
cdr3_nt: TGTGCCAGCAGCTCGAGACAGCAACACACTGAAGCTTTCTTT

j_call: TRBJ2-5
clone_size: NA
v_call: TRBV7-9
d_call: TRBD1
cdr3_aa: CASSLGGGQGRSETQYF
cdr3_nt: TGTGCCAGCAGCTTAGGTGGGGGACAGGGAAGGTCGGAGACCCAGTACTTC

j_call: TRBJ2-5
clone_size: NA
v_call: TRBV29-1
d_call: NA
cdr3_aa: CSVRQEETQYF
cdr3_nt: TGCAGCGTACGTCAGGAGGAGACCCAGTACTTC

j_call: TRBJ2-1
clone_size: NA
v_call: TRBV7-2
d_call: NA
cdr3_aa: CASSLESGRAYNEQFF
cdr3_nt: TGTGCCAGCAGCTTAGAGTCCGGGCGGGCCTACAATGAGCAGTTCTTC

j_call: TRBJ2-2
clone_size: NA
v_call: TRBV18
d_call: TRBD2
cdr3_aa: CASLPGLASGELFF
cdr3_nt: TGTGCCAGCCTACCGGGACTAGCATCCGGGGAGCTGTTTTTT

j_call: TRBJ2-2
clone_size: once
v_call: TRBV5-1
d_call: NA
cdr3_aa: CASSLLPGQTAGELFF
cdr3_nt: TGCGCCAGCAGCTTGCTACCGGGACAAACTGCCGGGGAGCTGTTTTTT

j_call: TRBJ2-3
clone_size: NA
v_call: TRBV4-2
d_call: NA
cdr3_aa: CASSQDLGTTDTQYF
cdr3_nt: TGTGCCAGCAGCCAAGATCTTGGCACCACAGATACGCAGTATTTT

j_call: TRBJ2-1
clone_size: NA
v_call: TRBV5-1
d_call: TRBD2
cdr3_aa: CASSFLSGRAGDEQFF
cdr3_nt: TGCGCCAGCAGCTTCCTTAGCGGGAGGGCCGGGGATGAGCAGTTCTTC

j_call: TRBJ2-1
clone_size: NA
v_call: TRBV11-2
d_call: TRBD1
cdr3_aa: CASSLAMGQGSNEQFF
cdr3_nt: TGTGCCAGCAGCTTAGCCATGGGACAGGGTTCAAATGAGCAGTTCTTC

j_call: TRBJ1-1
clone_size: NA
v_call: TRBV30
d_call: NA
cdr3_aa: CAWSFNYQTGEAFF
cdr3_nt: TGTGCCTGGAGTTTCAACTATCAAACAGGGGAAGCTTTCTTT

j_call: TRBJ2-1
clone_size: NA
v_call: TRBV4-3
d_call: NA
cdr3_aa: CASSQTLSSYNEQFF
cdr3_nt: TGCGCCAGCAGTCAGACATTAAGCTCCTACAATGAGCAGTTCTTC

j_call: TRBJ2-7
clone_size: once
v_call: TRBV7-8
d_call: NA
cdr3_aa: CASSLERPGEQYF
cdr3_nt: TGTGCCAGCAGCTTAGAACGTCCTGGTGAGCAGTACTTC

j_call: TRBJ2-5
clone_size: NA
v_call: TRBV19
d_call: TRBD1
cdr3_aa: CASSQGARETQYF
cdr3_nt: TGTGCCAGTAGTCAGGGGGCACGGGAGACCCAGTACTTC

j_call: TRBJ2-1
clone_size: NA
v_call: TRBV7-3
d_call: TRBD2
cdr3_aa: CASSLIAGGSRFF
cdr3_nt: TGTGCCAGCAGCTTAATTGCGGGCGGGAGTCGGTTCTTC

j_call: TRBJ2-5
clone_size: NA
v_call: TRBV6-6
d_call: TRBD1
cdr3_aa: CASSYWDREKETQYF
cdr3_nt: TGTGCCAGCAGTTATTGGGACAGAGAGAAAGAGACCCAGTACTTC

j_call: TRBJ2-7
clone_size: NA
v_call: TRBV7-9
d_call: NA
cdr3_aa: CASSPEGGVYEQYF
cdr3_nt: TGTGCCAGCAGCCCAGAAGGGGGGGTCTACGAGCAGTACTTC

j_call: TRBJ2-1
clone_size: NA
v_call: TRBV19
d_call: TRBD2
cdr3_aa: CASSMAGGSYNEQFF
cdr3_nt: TGTGCCAGTAGTATGGCGGGGGGCTCCTACAATGAGCAGTTCTTC

j_call: TRBJ2-5
clone_size: NA
v_call: TRBV5-4
d_call: NA
cdr3_aa: CASSHAQDAKETQYF
cdr3_nt: TGTGCCAGCAGCCATGCCCAGGACGCAAAAGAGACCCAGTACTTC

j_call: TRBJ2-2
clone_size: NA
v_call: TRBV5-1
d_call: NA
cdr3_aa: CASSLGVDTGELFF
cdr3_nt: TGCGCCAGCAGCTTGGGTGTGGACACCGGGGAGCTGTTTTTT

j_call: TRBJ1-1
clone_size: NA
v_call: TRBV18
d_call: NA
cdr3_aa: CASSPGAASPEAFF
cdr3_nt: TGTGCCAGCTCCCCCGGGGCAGCTAGCCCTGAAGCTTTCTTT

j_call: TRBJ1-5
clone_size: NA
v_call: TRBV10-1
d_call: NA
cdr3_aa: CASGSLYQPQHF
cdr3_nt: TGCGCCAGCGGGTCCCTCTATCAGCCCCAGCATTTT

j_call: TRBJ1-1
clone_size: NA
v_call: TRBV28
d_call: NA
cdr3_aa: CASSEAGVRTHNEAFF
cdr3_nt: TGTGCCAGCAGCGAGGCAGGGGTGAGGACCCATAATGAAGCTTTCTTT

j_call: TRBJ2-5
clone_size: NA
v_call: TRBV18
d_call: NA
cdr3_aa: CASSRGETQYF
cdr3_nt: TGTGCCAGCTCACGGGGGGAGACCCAGTACTTC

j_call: TRBJ1-5
clone_size: NA
v_call: TRBV5-8
d_call: NA
cdr3_aa: CASTFLAQPQHF
cdr3_nt: TGTGCCAGCACTTTCTTGGCTCAGCCCCAGCATTTT

j_call: TRBJ2-1
clone_size: NA
v_call: TRBV5-1
d_call: TRBD2
cdr3_aa: CASSLREGGEQFF
cdr3_nt: TGCGCCAGCAGCTTGCGGGAGGGCGGTGAGCAGTTCTTC

j_call: TRBJ2-7
clone_size: NA
v_call: TRBV2
d_call: NA
cdr3_aa: CASSVGVRFSYEQYF
cdr3_nt: TGTGCCAGCAGTGTGGGTGTGCGGTTCTCCTACGAGCAGTACTTC

j_call: TRBJ1-5
clone_size: NA
v_call: TRBV5-8
d_call: NA
cdr3_aa: CASSLPRGGRNQPQHF
cdr3_nt: TGTGCCAGCAGCTTGCCCCGAGGGGGGCGCAATCAGCCCCAGCATTTT

j_call: TRBJ2-5
clone_size: NA
v_call: TRBV29-1
d_call: TRBD1
cdr3_aa: CSARQGVQETQYF
cdr3_nt: TGCAGCGCCCGACAGGGGGTACAAGAGACCCAGTACTTC

j_call: TRBJ2-1
clone_size: NA
v_call: TRBV5-1
d_call: TRBD1
cdr3_aa: CASSRDSSSYNEQFF
cdr3_nt: TGCGCCAGCAGCCGGGACAGCAGCTCCTACAATGAGCAGTTCTTC

j_call: TRBJ2-7
clone_size: NA
v_call: TRBV11-1
d_call: TRBD2
cdr3_aa: CASSDNSGTDWNEQYF
cdr3_nt: TGTGCCAGCAGCGATAATAGCGGGACCGACTGGAACGAGCAGTACTTC